One sample yielded the 4 T cell receptor beta chains listed below, sequenced in a study of T cell repertoires in cytomegalovirus infection. No antigen has been identified for these receptors. MiXCR, applied by TCRdb to the reads, yields one record per CDR3 protein. The data show 84,000 or so distinct CDR3 sequences, with about half seen just once and 80% to 95% held by the top ten. The source material was CD8+ T cells from cultured PBMCs, sampled from culture after CMV antigen stimulation. The receptors shown here come from a human donor in good health (CMV status not recorded). Some clones in this sample may be carry-over from other donors' samples.

This chain uses TRBV28 with TRBJ1-2; tentatively, D is TRBD1 (5 bases). V was pared by 8 bases and J by 9 bases, with 28 bases between. The CDR3 sequence is 16 residues long. The V gene's germline CDR1 is MDHEN and CDR2 SYDVKM. CDR3 nucleotide sequence: TGTGCCAGCGCCGTCATGAGGTCTCTACAGGTTAGCCGCTACACCTTC. It translates to CASAVMRSLQVSRYTF.

V gene TRBV7-6 combines with J gene TRBJ2-7, with D hard to call. V shed 1 base and J shed 5 bases, with 18 bases lying between them. The V gene's germline CDR1 is SGHVS and CDR2 FNYEAQ. The CDR3 runs 16 residues. DNA of the CDR3: TGTGCCAGCAGCTTAGAATCCGGCTGGCGCGACCACGAGCAGTACTTC. Protein: CASSLESGWRDHEQYF. The full variable domain, in which reference TRBV7-6 and TRBJ2-7 provide the parts outside the CDR3, is GAGVSQSPRYKVTKRGQDVALRCDPISGHVSLYWYRQALGQGPEFLTYFNYEAQQDKSGLPNDRFSAERPEGSISTLTIQRTEQRDSAMYRCASSLESGWRDHEQYFGPGTRLTVT.

This clonotype was counted once. The junction does not match germline at one end; this may be a read error. The chain couples TRBV5-1 to TRBJ1-2, with TRBD1 matching 9 bases. Germline lookup yields CDR1 SGHRS and CDR2 YFSETQ. The CDR3 is 14 amino acids. DNA for the CDR3: TGCGCCAGCAGTGGACAGGGGACTATGTATGGCTACAACTTC. It yields the protein CASSGQGTMYGYNF.

This sequence joins TRBV29-1 and TRBJ1-2; D gene uncertain. This CDR3 has 9 residues. Germline-derived CDR1 and CDR2 are SQVTM and ANQGSEA. The V end was cut by 4 bases, the J end by 8 bases, with 5 bases between. CDR3 loop: CSVVSGYTF. CDR3 DNA: TGCAGCGTTGTATCCGGCTACACCTTC.